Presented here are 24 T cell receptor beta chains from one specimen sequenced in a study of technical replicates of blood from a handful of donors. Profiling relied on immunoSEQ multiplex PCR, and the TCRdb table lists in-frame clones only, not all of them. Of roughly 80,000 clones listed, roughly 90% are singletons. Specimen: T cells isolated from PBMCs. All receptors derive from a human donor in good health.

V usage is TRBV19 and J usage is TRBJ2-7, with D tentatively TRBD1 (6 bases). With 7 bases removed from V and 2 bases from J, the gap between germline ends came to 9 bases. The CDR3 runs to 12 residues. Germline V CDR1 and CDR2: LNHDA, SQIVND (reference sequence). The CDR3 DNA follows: TGTGCCAGTAAAGACAGGCCCTACGAGCAGTACTTC. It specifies CASKDRPYEQYF.

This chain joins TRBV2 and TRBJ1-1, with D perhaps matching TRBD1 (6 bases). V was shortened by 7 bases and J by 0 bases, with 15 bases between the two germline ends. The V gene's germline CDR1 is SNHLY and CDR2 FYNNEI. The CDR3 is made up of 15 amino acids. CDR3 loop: CASMGWTVMNTEAFF. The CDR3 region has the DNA TGTGCCAGCATGGGGTGGACAGTAATGAACACTGAAGCTTTCTTT.

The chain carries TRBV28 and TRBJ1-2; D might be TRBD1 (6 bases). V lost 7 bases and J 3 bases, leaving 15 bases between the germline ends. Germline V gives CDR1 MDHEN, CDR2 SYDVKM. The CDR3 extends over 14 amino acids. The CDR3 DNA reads TGTGCCAGCACGCCTTCCCCAGGGGACTATGGCTACACCTTC. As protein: CASTPSPGDYGYTF.

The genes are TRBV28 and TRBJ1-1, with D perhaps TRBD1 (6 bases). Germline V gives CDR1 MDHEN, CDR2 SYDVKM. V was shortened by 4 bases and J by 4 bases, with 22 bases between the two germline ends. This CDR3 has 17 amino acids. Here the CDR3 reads CASSSPLTGTYRTEAFF. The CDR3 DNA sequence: TGTGCCAGCAGTTCGCCATTAACAGGGACCTATCGCACTGAAGCTTTCTTT.

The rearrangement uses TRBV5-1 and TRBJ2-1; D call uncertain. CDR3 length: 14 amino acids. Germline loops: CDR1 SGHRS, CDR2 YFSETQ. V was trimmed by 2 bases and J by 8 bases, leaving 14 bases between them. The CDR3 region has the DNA TGCGCCAGCAGCTTCGGATCGAGCGCCGATGAGCAGTTCTTC. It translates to CASSFGSSADEQFF.

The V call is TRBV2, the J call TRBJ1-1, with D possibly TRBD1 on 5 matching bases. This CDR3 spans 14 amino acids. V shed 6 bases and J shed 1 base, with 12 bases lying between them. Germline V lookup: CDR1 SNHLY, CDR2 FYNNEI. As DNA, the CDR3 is TGTGCCAGCAGGGACACCGGGTGGAACACTGAAGCTTTCTTT. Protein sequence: CASRDTGWNTEAFF.

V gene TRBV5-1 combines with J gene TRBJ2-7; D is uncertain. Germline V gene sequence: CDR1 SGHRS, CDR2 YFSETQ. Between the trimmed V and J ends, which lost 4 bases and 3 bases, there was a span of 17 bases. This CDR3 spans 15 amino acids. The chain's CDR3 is CASSQRLGSIYEQYF. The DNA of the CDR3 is TGCGCCAGCAGCCAACGACTCGGCAGTATCTACGAGCAGTACTTC.

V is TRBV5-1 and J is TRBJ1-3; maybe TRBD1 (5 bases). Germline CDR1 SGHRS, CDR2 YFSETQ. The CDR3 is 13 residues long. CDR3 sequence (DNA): TGCGCGTCGGGGGACCGGACTGGAAACACCATATATTTT. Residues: CASGDRTGNTIYF.

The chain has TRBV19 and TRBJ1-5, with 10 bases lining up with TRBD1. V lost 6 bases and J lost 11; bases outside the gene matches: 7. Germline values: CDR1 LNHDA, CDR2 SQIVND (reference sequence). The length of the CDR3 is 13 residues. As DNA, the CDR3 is TGTGCCAGTAGCCGGGACAGGGGTACGTCCCAGCATTTT. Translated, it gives CASSRDRGTSQHF. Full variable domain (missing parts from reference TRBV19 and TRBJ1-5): DGGITQSPKYLFRKEGQNVTLSCEQNLNHDAMYWYRQDPGQGLRLIYYSQIVNDFQKGDIAEGYSVSREKKESFPLTVTSAQKNPTAFYLCASSRDRGTSQHFGDGTRLSIL.

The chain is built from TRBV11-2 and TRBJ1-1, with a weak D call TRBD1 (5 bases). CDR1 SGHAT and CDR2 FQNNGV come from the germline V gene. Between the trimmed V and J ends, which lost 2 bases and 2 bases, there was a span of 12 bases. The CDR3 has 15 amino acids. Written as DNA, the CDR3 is TGTGCCAGCAGCTTATTGACAGATCCTAACACTGAAGCTTTCTTT. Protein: CASSLLTDPNTEAFF.

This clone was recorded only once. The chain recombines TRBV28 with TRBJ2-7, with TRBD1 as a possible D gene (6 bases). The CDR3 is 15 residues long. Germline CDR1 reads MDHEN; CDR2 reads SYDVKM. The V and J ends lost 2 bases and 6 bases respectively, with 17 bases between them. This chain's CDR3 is CASSLGKGELPEQYF. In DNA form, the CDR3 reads TGTGCCAGCAGTTTAGGGAAGGGGGAGTTGCCCGAGCAGTACTTC.

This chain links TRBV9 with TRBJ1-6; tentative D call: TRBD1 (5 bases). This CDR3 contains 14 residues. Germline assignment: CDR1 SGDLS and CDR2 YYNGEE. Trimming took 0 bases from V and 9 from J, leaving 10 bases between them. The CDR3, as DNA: TGTGCCAGCAGCGTAGCTGGGGGGGGTTCACCCCTCCACTTT. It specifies CASSVAGGGSPLHF.

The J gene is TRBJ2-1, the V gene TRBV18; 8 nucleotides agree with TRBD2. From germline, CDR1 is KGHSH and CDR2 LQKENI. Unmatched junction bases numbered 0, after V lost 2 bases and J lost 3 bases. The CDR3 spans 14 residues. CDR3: CASSPGTSYNEQFF. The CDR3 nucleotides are TGTGCCAGCTCACCAGGGACTAGCTACAATGAGCAGTTCTTC.

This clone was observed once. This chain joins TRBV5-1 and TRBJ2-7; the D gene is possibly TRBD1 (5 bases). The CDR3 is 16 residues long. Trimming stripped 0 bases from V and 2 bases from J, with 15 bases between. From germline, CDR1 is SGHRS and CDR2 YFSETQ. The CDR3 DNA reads TGCGCCAGCAGCTTGGGGGGCAGCAGCGCGACCTACGAGCAGTACTTC. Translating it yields CASSLGGSSATYEQYF.

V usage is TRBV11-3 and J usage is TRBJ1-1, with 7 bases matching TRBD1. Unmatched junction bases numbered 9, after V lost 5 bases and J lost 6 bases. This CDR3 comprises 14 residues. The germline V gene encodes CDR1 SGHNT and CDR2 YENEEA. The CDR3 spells CASSPFDRASEAFF. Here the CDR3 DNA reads TGTGCCAGCAGCCCTTTTGACAGGGCATCTGAAGCTTTCTTT.

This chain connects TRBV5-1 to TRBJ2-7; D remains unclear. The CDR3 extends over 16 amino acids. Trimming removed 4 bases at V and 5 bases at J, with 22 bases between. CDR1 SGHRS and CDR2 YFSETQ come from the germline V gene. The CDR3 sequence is CASSLTLTLTSDEQYF. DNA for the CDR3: TGCGCCAGCAGCCTCACGCTTACCCTTACCTCGGACGAGCAGTACTTC.

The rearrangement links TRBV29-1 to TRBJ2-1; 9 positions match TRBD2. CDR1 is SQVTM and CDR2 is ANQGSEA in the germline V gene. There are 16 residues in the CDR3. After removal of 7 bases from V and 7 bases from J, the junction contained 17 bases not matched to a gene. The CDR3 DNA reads TGCAGCGCTGGTAATCGGCTAGCGGGAACCTCTAATGAGCAGTTCTTC. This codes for CSAGNRLAGTSNEQFF.

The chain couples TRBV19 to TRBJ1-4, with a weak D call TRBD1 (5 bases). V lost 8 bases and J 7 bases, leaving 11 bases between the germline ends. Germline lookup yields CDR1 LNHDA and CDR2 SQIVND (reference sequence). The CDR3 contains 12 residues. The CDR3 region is CASQQGGEKLFF. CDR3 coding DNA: TGTGCCAGTCAGCAGGGTGGTGAAAAACTGTTTTTT. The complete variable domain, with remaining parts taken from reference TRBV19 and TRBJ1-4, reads DGGITQSPKYLFRKEGQNVTLSCEQNLNHDAMYWYRQDPGQGLRLIYYSQIVNDFQKGDIAEGYSVSREKKESFPLTVTSAQKNPTAFYLCASQQGGEKLFFGSGTQLSVL.

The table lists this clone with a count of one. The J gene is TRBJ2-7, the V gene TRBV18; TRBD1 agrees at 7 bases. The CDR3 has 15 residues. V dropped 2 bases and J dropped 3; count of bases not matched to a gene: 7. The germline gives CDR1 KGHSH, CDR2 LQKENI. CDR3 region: CASSPKTGISYEQYF. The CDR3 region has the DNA TGTGCCAGCTCACCAAAGACAGGGATTAGCTACGAGCAGTACTTC.

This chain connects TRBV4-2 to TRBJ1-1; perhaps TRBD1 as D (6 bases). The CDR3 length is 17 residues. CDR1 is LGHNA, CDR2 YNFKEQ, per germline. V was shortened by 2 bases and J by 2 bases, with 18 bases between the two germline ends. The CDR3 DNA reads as TGTGCCAGCAGCCAATCCCCTGCGGGGGGCGCCAACACTGAAGCTTTCTTT. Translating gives CASSQSPAGGANTEAFF.

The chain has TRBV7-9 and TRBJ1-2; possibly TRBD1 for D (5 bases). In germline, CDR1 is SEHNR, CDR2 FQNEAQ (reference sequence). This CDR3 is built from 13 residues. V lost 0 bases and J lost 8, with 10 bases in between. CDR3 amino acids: CASSLADRPGYTF. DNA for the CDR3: TGTGCCAGCAGCTTAGCAGACAGACCCGGCTACACCTTC. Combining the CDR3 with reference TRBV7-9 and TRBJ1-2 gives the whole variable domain DTGVSQNPRHKITKRGQNVTFRCDPISEHNRLYWYRQTLGQGPEFLTYFQNEAQLEKSRLLSDRFSAERPKGSFSTLEIQRTEQGDSAMYLCASSLADRPGYTFGSGTRLTVV.

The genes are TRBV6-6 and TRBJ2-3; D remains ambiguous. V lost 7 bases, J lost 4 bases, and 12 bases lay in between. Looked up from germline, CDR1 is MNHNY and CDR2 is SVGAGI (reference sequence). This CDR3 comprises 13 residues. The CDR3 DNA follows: TGTGCCAGCACTCTTAATTTAGCAGATACGCAGTATTTT. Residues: CASTLNLADTQYF.

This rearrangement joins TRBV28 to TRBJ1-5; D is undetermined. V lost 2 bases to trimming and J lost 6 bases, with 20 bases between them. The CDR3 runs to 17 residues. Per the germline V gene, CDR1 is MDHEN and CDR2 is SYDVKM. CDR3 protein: CASSLPVPGSVRQPQHF. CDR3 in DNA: TGTGCCAGCAGTTTACCGGTCCCGGGTAGCGTACGTCAGCCCCAGCATTTT.

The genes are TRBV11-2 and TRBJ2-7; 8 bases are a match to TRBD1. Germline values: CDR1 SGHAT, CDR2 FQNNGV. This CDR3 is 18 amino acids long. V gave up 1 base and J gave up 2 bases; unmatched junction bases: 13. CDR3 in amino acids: CASSLAQTGVVTPYEQYF. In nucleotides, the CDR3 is TGTGCCAGCAGCTTAGCACAGACAGGGGTAGTTACCCCCTACGAGCAGTACTTC.